A single sample gave rise to the 23 T cell receptor beta chains below, sequenced in a study of CD8 T cells in Susac syndrome. The RNA input was 0.5 to 1 ug, and it was reverse transcribed with random hexamers. TCRdb redid the calling of the immunoSEQ multiplex PCR reads with MiXCR, one entry per CDR3 protein. This sample has around 130,000 distinct CDR3 sequences, with around nine tenths found just once. Input material: CD8+ T cells from PBMCs. The source of these receptors is a human donor with multiple sclerosis.

This clonotype showed up just once. The chain employs TRBV11-2 and TRBJ2-1; 10 nucleotides agree with TRBD2. This CDR3 has 15 amino acids. V dropped 5 bases and J dropped 3; count of bases not matched to a gene: 4. Per germline, CDR1 SGHAT and CDR2 FQNNGV. CDR3 bases: TGTGCCAGCAGCCATTGGACTAGCGGCTACAATGAGCAGTTCTTC. Protein product: CASSHWTSGYNEQFF.

The DNA of the CDR3 is TGTGCCAGCAGTTACGGGCGGGAGTATGGCTACGAGCAGTACTTC. Its translation: CASSYGREYGYEQYF. V and J are TRBV6-2 or TRBV6-3 and TRBJ2-7; 7 bases are a match to TRBD2. Germline V CDR1 and CDR2: MNHEY, SVGEGT. V shed 2 bases, J shed 3 bases, and the junction held 7 bases outside the gene matches. The CDR3 contains 15 residues.

The V and J genes are TRBV9 and TRBJ1-1; 11 bases line up with TRBD1. CDR1 and CDR2 from the germline V gene are SGDLS and YYNGEE. There are 14 residues in the CDR3. V shed 3 bases and J 6 bases; nucleotides not matched to a gene: 4. CDR3 loop: CASSGDRGSAEAFF. CDR3 sequence (DNA): TGTGCCAGCAGCGGGGACAGGGGGTCCGCTGAAGCTTTCTTT.

This clonotype was seen once. The chain links TRBV5-1 to TRBJ2-7, with D unclear. V shed 0 bases and J shed 2 bases, with 6 bases lying between them. Germline V CDR1 and CDR2: SGHRS, YFSETQ. The CDR3 spans 13 residues. For the CDR3, the DNA is TGCGCCAGCAGCTTGGAGTCTACCTACGAGCAGTACTTC. Its translation is CASSLESTYEQYF. Drawing the rest from reference TRBV5-1 and TRBJ2-7, the complete variable domain is KAGVTQTPRYLIKTRGQQVTLSCSPISGHRSVSWYQQTPGQGLQFLFEYFSETQRNKGNFPGRFSGRQFSNSRSEMNVSTLELGDSALYLCASSLESTYEQYFGPGTRLTVT.

The chain uses TRBV4-3 and TRBJ2-7; TRBD1 is a possible D gene (6 bases). This CDR3 region has 16 residues. CDR1 and CDR2 from the germline V gene are LGHNA and YSLEER. With 0 bases removed from V and 0 bases from J, the gap between germline ends came to 12 bases. This CDR3 is CASSQDLQGTSYEQYF. The DNA of the CDR3 is TGCGCCAGCAGCCAAGATCTTCAGGGGACCTCCTACGAGCAGTACTTC.

The chain has TRBV6-5 and TRBJ2-1; the match to TRBD2 covers 8 bases. Germline CDR1 and CDR2: MNHEY and SVGAGI. J gave up 8 bases and V 7 bases, and 13 bases lay outside the gene matches. The CDR3 spans 15 residues. This CDR3 is CASIAQKAGAYEQFF. The CDR3, as DNA: TGTGCCAGCATCGCCCAGAAAGCGGGAGCCTATGAGCAGTTCTTC.

The chain couples TRBV6-4 to TRBJ2-1, with TRBD2 identical over 9 bases. CDR3 length equals 14 residues. Trimming at V came to 6 bases and at J to 8 bases, leaving 8 bases not matched to a gene. Germline V gene lookup returns CDR1 MRHNA and CDR2 SNTAGT. The CDR3 DNA reads TGTGCCAGCAGATTAGCGGGAGATGAGGATGAGCAGTTCTTC. It codes for CASRLAGDEDEQFF.

The chain carries TRBV7-9 and TRBJ2-2; no clear D. CDR3 length: 16 amino acids. Germline CDR1 and CDR2: SEHNR and FQNEAQ (reference sequence). Trimming removed 5 bases from V and 1 base from J, with 14 bases in between. The CDR3 DNA follows: TGTGCCAGCAGCCACCCGCCGGATATGAACACCGGGGAGCTGTTTTTT. Protein sequence: CASSHPPDMNTGELFF.

The V call is TRBV4-3, the J call TRBJ1-1; D unclear. The germline gives CDR1 LGHNA, CDR2 YSLEER. The V gene lost 4 bases and the J gene lost 1 base, with 10 bases spanning the gap. The CDR3 extends over 14 amino acids. The CDR3 is CASSRNIRNTEAFF. CDR3 nucleotides: TGCGCCAGCAGCCGTAACATAAGGAACACTGAAGCTTTCTTT.

The rearrangement joins TRBV5-1 to TRBJ1-1; TRBD1 is a possible D gene (5 bases). Trimming cost V 3 bases and J 6 bases, with 21 bases left between them. The germline CDR1 and CDR2 sequences are SGHRS and YFSETQ. The CDR3 contains 16 residues. The CDR3 sequence: CASSSTRTTGGAEAFF. CDR3 sequence (DNA): TGCGCCAGCAGCTCCACCCGGACCACAGGCGGGGCTGAAGCTTTCTTT.

In its sample, this clonotype was seen a few times. The chain couples TRBV7-9 to TRBJ2-7, with D unclear. Trimming shortened V by 6 bases and J by 0 bases, and 6 bases separated the two germline ends. This CDR3 is built from 12 residues. Germline CDR1 is SEHNR and CDR2 is FQNEAQ (reference sequence). The CDR3, as DNA: TGTGCCAGCAGTTCCAACTCCTACGAGCAGTACTTC. Residues: CASSSNSYEQYF.

This clonotype was counted once. The V and J genes are TRBV6-2 or TRBV6-3 and TRBJ2-1, with D maybe TRBD2 (6 bases). The CDR3 totals 14 residues. Germline V gene data show CDR1 as MNHEY and CDR2 as SVGEGT. Deletions cut 11 bases from V and 4 bases from J, with 18 bases between. Written as DNA, the CDR3 is TGTGCCGCGGGGTACGGACTACTATACAATGAGCAGTTCTTC. Translated: CAAGYGLLYNEQFF.

The genes are TRBV19 and TRBJ2-7; 13 nucleotides agree with TRBD2. Germline V lookup: CDR1 LNHDA, CDR2 SQIVND (reference sequence). The CDR3 is 12 residues long. J gave up 7 bases and V 10 bases, and 4 bases lay outside the gene matches. The CDR3 bases are TGTGCCACCCTGGGACTAGCGGGAGAGCAGTACTTC. Amino acids: CATLGLAGEQYF.

The chain is built from TRBV20-1 and TRBJ2-7; D is perhaps TRBD2 (6 bases). The V gene's germline CDR1 is DFQATT and CDR2 SNEGSKA (reference sequence). The CDR3 has 13 amino acids. V lost 0 bases, J lost 0 bases, and 6 bases lay in between. CDR3 residues: CSAREGLSYEQYF. CDR3 bases: TGCAGTGCTAGAGAGGGACTCTCCTACGAGCAGTACTTC.

This clonotype has just one count. The V gene is TRBV18, the J gene TRBJ1-5, with D perhaps TRBD1 (5 bases). Trimming pared 4 bases from V and 5 bases from J, leaving 12 bases between. The CDR3 contains 14 residues. Germline CDR1 reads KGHSH; CDR2 reads LQKENI. The CDR3 spells CASSRSREDQPQHF. The CDR3 nucleotides are TGTGCCAGCTCACGCTCCAGGGAGGATCAGCCCCAGCATTTT.

The chain carries TRBV3-1 and TRBJ2-7, with 9 bases lining up with TRBD2. CDR1 LGHDT and CDR2 YNNKEL come from the germline V gene (reference sequence). V shed 0 bases and J 5 bases; nucleotides not matched to a gene: 11. This CDR3 comprises 17 residues. The CDR3 region is CASSQDEGLAGVNEQYF. The CDR3 bases are TGTGCCAGCAGCCAAGATGAAGGATTAGCGGGAGTAAACGAGCAGTACTTC.

This clonotype was observed a single time. V usage is TRBV27 and J usage is TRBJ2-7; 12 bases align to TRBD2. The V segment lost 3 bases and the J segment 6 bases; nucleotides outside the gene matches: 3. CDR1 is MNHEY, CDR2 SMNVEV, per germline (reference sequence). The length of the CDR3 is 14 residues. CDR3 DNA: TGTGCCAGCAGTTTGACTAGCGGGAGCCTCGAGCAGTACTTC. Translation: CASSLTSGSLEQYF.

The chain joins TRBV6-5 to TRBJ2-1, with 13 bases matching TRBD2. Germline V gene sequence: CDR1 MNHEY, CDR2 SVGAGI. V lost 5 bases and J lost 7; bases outside the gene matches: 5. The CDR3 is made up of 15 amino acids. CDR3 amino acids: CASSRGLAGVNEQFF. For the CDR3, the DNA is TGTGCCAGCAGTCGAGGACTAGCGGGAGTTAATGAGCAGTTCTTC.

This sequence joins TRBV13 and TRBJ2-3, with 7 bases matching TRBD2. The CDR3 is 13 amino acids. V shed 3 bases, J shed 7 bases, and the junction held 4 bases outside the gene matches. Germline CDR1 is PRHDT and CDR2 is FYEKMQ (reference sequence). CDR3 in DNA: TGTGCCAGCAGCTTGGCCGGGACTAATACGCAGTATTTT. Amino acids: CASSLAGTNTQYF.

This clonotype is a singleton in its sample. The chain recombines TRBV5-1 with TRBJ2-2; the D gene is possibly TRBD1 (5 bases). Trimming removed 0 bases from V and 5 bases from J, with 14 bases in between. CDR3 length equals 16 residues. Germline assignment: CDR1 SGHRS and CDR2 YFSETQ. CDR3 DNA sequence: TGCGCCAGCAGCTTGGAAATGGGGCGACGGACCGGGGAGCTGTTTTTT. This gives the protein CASSLEMGRRTGELFF.

This chain joins TRBV29-1 and TRBJ1-3; possibly TRBD1 for D (6 bases). This CDR3 contains 16 residues. Germline V gene sequence: CDR1 SQVTM, CDR2 ANQGSEA. V lost 0 bases and J lost 0, with 12 bases in between. In nucleotides, the CDR3 is TGCAGCGTTGAAGATCAGGACAGACACTCTGGAAACACCATATATTTT. As protein: CSVEDQDRHSGNTIYF.

The V call is TRBV7-9, the J call TRBJ2-7; D gene ambiguous. Per the germline V gene, CDR1 is SEHNR and CDR2 is FQNEAQ (reference sequence). Between the trimmed V and J ends, which lost 7 bases and 5 bases, there was a span of 24 bases. The CDR3 totals 16 residues. CDR3 nucleotide sequence: TGTGCCAGCAAAGGGCAGTGGACGGCATTCCCCCACGAGCAGTACTTC. This encodes CASKGQWTAFPHEQYF.

The chain recombines TRBV5-1 with TRBJ1-1; the D gene is possibly TRBD1 (6 bases). The V gene's germline CDR1 is SGHRS and CDR2 YFSETQ. CDR3 size: 14 residues. V was clipped by 0 bases and J by 6 bases, with 12 bases between them. The DNA for the CDR3 is TGCGCCAGCAGCTTGGCAGGGGCCGGGGCTGAAGCTTTCTTT. Its protein is CASSLAGAGAEAFF. Full variable domain (remainder filled in from reference TRBV5-1 and TRBJ1-1): KAGVTQTPRYLIKTRGQQVTLSCSPISGHRSVSWYQQTPGQGLQFLFEYFSETQRNKGNFPGRFSGRQFSNSRSEMNVSTLELGDSALYLCASSLAGAGAEAFFGQGTRLTVV.